The clone carrying this T cell receptor (beta chain) was detected a few times. Its antigen is undetermined. These data belong to a study of T cells in Graves' hyperthyroidism and ophthalmopathy. Overall study: Peripheral blood draws took place at initial diagnosis, ahead of any treatment. Notes on the study in general: Classification by a 13 V-J model distinguished ophthalmopathy from stable hyperthyroidism.

This CDR3 is built from 15 residues. CDR1 MGHRA and CDR2 YSYEKL come from the germline V gene. V trimming: 4 bases; J trimming: 5 bases; junction bases outside the gene matches: 8. Duration under 3 months, a NOSPECS grade of at least 4, and a Clinical Activity Score of at least 3 characterized the ophthalmopathy patients. RNA transcripts gave rise to amplified TCR beta CDR3 regions. The HTBI primer set was used in a first-round RT-PCR of the TCR CDR3. TCRdb re-called the multiplex PCR reads with MiXCR, one entry per CDR3 protein. Among under 250,000 distinct CDR3 sequences listed, roughly 22% were seen once.

Input material: blood. The TCR comes from a woman aged 40 to 50 with Graves' ophthalmopathy. The rearrangement joins TRBV4-1 to TRBJ2-5; 9 bases align to TRBD2. This chain's CDR3 is CASSLNSGSGETQYF. The CDR3 nucleotides are TGCGCCAGCAGCCTGAATAGCGGGAGCGGGGAGACCCAGTACTTC.